Below, 8 T cell receptor beta chains from the same sample are listed, as sequenced in a study of identical twins. TCRdb re-analysed the 5' RACE reads in MiXCR, keeping a single row per CDR3 protein. The sample records 400,000 to 650,000 distinct CDR3 sequences, under 25% being singletons. The sample was also linked to a second study, of T cells expressing NK-cell markers.

The material sequenced was CD4+ T cells sorted from blood. Source of these receptors: a woman under 30 in good health.

This clonotype was counted only a few times. V is TRBV15 and J is TRBJ2-5; the match to TRBD2 covers 8 bases. The CDR3 has 16 residues. The V segment lost 1 base and the J segment 5 bases; nucleotides outside the gene matches: 9. Germline CDR1 is LNHNV and CDR2 is YYDKDF (reference sequence). In DNA form, the CDR3 reads TGTGCCACCAGCAGAGCCCCGGGAGGGAGGATGGAGACCCAGTACTTC. It is translated as CATSRAPGGRMETQYF. Using reference TRBV15 and TRBJ2-5 for the parts outside the CDR3, the full variable domain is DAMVIQNPRYQVTQFGKPVTLSCSQTLNHNVMYWYQQKSSQAPKLLFHYYDKDFNNEADTPDNFQSRRPNTSFCFLDIRSPGLGDTAMYLCATSRAPGGRMETQYFGPGTRLLVL.

The chain employs TRBV27 and TRBJ2-1, with 11 bases matching TRBD2. The germline V gene encodes CDR1 MNHEY and CDR2 SMNVEV (reference sequence). The ends lost 3 bases at V and 4 bases at J; junction bases unmatched: 8. The CDR3 contains 17 residues. This chain's CDR3 is CASSFSYTSGGYNEQFF. The CDR3 DNA follows: TGTGCCAGCAGTTTCTCTTACACTAGCGGGGGATACAATGAGCAGTTCTTC.

This clonotype was seen more than once but under ten times. The CDR3 DNA is TGCGCCAGCAGCTTGGCGGAGGGGGGATACTACGAGCAGTACTTC. This translates into CASSLAEGGYYEQYF. The J gene is TRBJ2-7, the V gene TRBV5-1; the D call may be TRBD1 or TRBD2 (6 bases each). The V gene's germline CDR1 is SGHRS and CDR2 YFSETQ. V was shortened by 0 bases and J by 3 bases, with 13 bases between the two germline ends. The CDR3 consists of 15 residues. Complete variable domain (other parts from reference TRBV5-1 and TRBJ2-7): KAGVTQTPRYLIKTRGQQVTLSCSPISGHRSVSWYQQTPGQGLQFLFEYFSETQRNKGNFPGRFSGRQFSNSRSEMNVSTLELGDSALYLCASSLAEGGYYEQYFGPGTRLTVT.

This clonotype was recorded many times. This chain connects TRBV14 to TRBJ2-3; D is unclear. The CDR3 covers 17 residues. Trimming pared 3 bases from V and 0 bases from J, leaving 16 bases between. CDR1 is SGHDN and CDR2 is FVKESK in the germline V gene. In DNA, the CDR3 is TGTGCCAGCAGCCACGATTCATACCGGTCTAGCACAGATACGCAGTATTTT. Its translation is CASSHDSYRSSTDTQYF.

This clonotype was seen only a few times. The chain combines TRBV5-1 with TRBJ1-1, with a weak D call TRBD1 (6 bases). Germline CDR1 reads SGHRS; CDR2 reads YFSETQ. The V end was cut by 3 bases, the J end by 0 bases, with 12 bases between. This CDR3 is built from 15 residues. The CDR3 loop is CASSSSTGMNTEAFF. CDR3 coding DNA: TGCGCCAGCAGCTCGTCGACAGGCATGAACACTGAAGCTTTCTTT.

This clonotype was recorded a few times. The chain is built from TRBV6-1 and TRBJ2-3; no definite D call. Trimming took off 6 bases at V and 0 bases at J, with 16 bases between the two ends. Germline V gene sequence: CDR1 MNHNS, CDR2 SASEGT. The CDR3 loop spans 16 amino acids. DNA for the CDR3: TGTGCCAGCAGGGCCCCGTTGGGTACTAGCACAGATACGCAGTATTTT. This gives the protein CASRAPLGTSTDTQYF.

The V gene is TRBV19, the J gene TRBJ1-2, with unresolved D. Trimming took off 4 bases at V and 2 bases at J, with 14 bases between the two ends. Looked up from germline, CDR1 is LNHDA and CDR2 is SQIVND (reference sequence). This CDR3 region has 15 residues. The CDR3 loop reads CASSSTGTDNYGYTF. The CDR3 DNA reads TGTGCCAGTAGTAGTACGGGAACGGACAACTATGGCTACACCTTC.

The chain uses TRBV12-3 or TRBV12-4 and TRBJ2-1, with 12 bases fitting TRBD2. The junction had 10 bases not matched to a gene; V was cut back by 5 bases and J by 8 bases. The CDR3 extends over 16 amino acids. CDR3 nucleotide sequence: TGTGCCAGCAGTCGCAGGCTAGCGGGAGGGCCACATGAGCAGTTCTTC. It codes for CASSRRLAGGPHEQFF.